This TCR beta chain was recovered during a study of T cells in Graves' hyperthyroidism and ophthalmopathy. Points from the study as a whole: Before onset, ophthalmopathy was predicted by the model a median around 6 months earlier.

V lost 3 bases, J lost 8 bases, and 23 bases lay in between. The CDR3 is made up of 17 amino acids. From germline, CDR1 is MNHEY and CDR2 SMNVEV (reference sequence). This clonotype was found many times. Its antigen is as yet unknown. Absence of ophthalmopathy progression within 18 months defined stable Graves' hyperthyroidism. What was amplified from RNA transcripts were TCR beta CDR3 regions. The TCR CDR3 was amplified in a first-round RT-PCR using the HTBI primer set. TCRdb analysed the multiplex PCR reads with MiXCR anew, one entry per CDR3 protein. The sample carries roughly 420,000 distinct CDR3 sequences, approximately 13% recorded once.

This receptor was taken from a young woman with Graves' hyperthyroidism. The V and J genes are TRBV27 and TRBJ2-1; D is possibly TRBD2 (6 bases). The specimen sequenced was blood. The DNA for the CDR3 is TGTGCCAGCAGTTTTCAGTTGTCGGGACTCTCCCATTATGAGCAGTTCTTC. Its protein product is CASSFQLSGLSHYEQFF.